The sequence of this TCR beta chain was determined in a study of blood T cell repertoires in COVID-19. Background on the study: The cDNA or gDNA used as material had been derived from T cells, B-cell-depleted T cells, or PBMCs.

Ages ranged from roughly 18 to 100 years, with residence in approximately 25 US areas. The study assigned cohorts using participant-reported clinical history. In the 2 weeks before study entry, exposed participants met a COVID-19 case, which was PCR-confirmed or clinician-diagnosed. Clones were sequenced by immunoSEQ multiplex PCR, and TCRdb holds only the in-frame ones, with some missing. The sample carries under 400,000 clones, around nine tenths recorded once. Specimen: PBMCs or T cells enriched from blood (not recorded which). This clonotype originated in a woman aged 25 to 45 who had been exposed to COVID-19.

CDR3 coding DNA: TGTGCCAGCAGCCTCCCTAGCGGGAACACAGATACGCAGTATTTT. It is translated as CASSLPSGNTDTQYF. The chain links TRBV7-9 to TRBJ2-3; 9 nucleotides line up with TRBD2. With V trimmed by 5 bases and J by 2 bases, 5 bases remained unmatched. Germline CDR1 and CDR2: SEHNR and FQNEAQ (reference sequence). The length of the CDR3 is 15 residues.